Each of the 13 T cell receptor beta chains below was sequenced from the same sample in a study of graft-versus-host responses after intestinal transplantation. Their antigen targets remain unknown. The repertoire was sequenced with immunoSEQ multiplex PCR; TCRdb's copy has only in-frame clones and lacks some. The sample shows approximately 88,000 clones, roughly 93% of them seen only once. This sample comprised unstimulated CD4+ T cells sorted from spleen or lymph node cells, obtained before transplant. Receptors originate from a human donor who was the organ donor for an intestinal transplant.

This clone was found once. This chain uses TRBV6-5 with TRBJ2-3; D remains ambiguous. CDR3 length: 16 amino acids. Trimming removed 4 bases at V and 2 bases at J, with 16 bases between. CDR1 and CDR2 (germline): MNHEY, SVGAGI. The CDR3 sequence is CASSFRGITLTDTQYF. CDR3 DNA: TGTGCCAGCAGTTTCCGCGGCATTACGCTCACAGATACGCAGTATTTT.

The chain uses TRBV10-3 and TRBJ1-1; D unclear. Trimming removed 3 bases at V and 2 bases at J, with 7 bases between. The CDR3 has 13 residues. The germline CDR1 and CDR2 sequences are ENHRY and SYGVKD. CDR3 nucleotides: TGTGCCATCAGTGATCGGCTTAACACTGAAGCTTTCTTT. Protein sequence: CAISDRLNTEAFF.

The chain couples TRBV5-1 to TRBJ1-2; 8 bases match TRBD1. V was clipped by 4 bases and J by 6 bases; unmatched bases: 11. The CDR3 spans 15 residues. Germline V CDR1 and CDR2: SGHRS, YFSETQ. Written as DNA, the CDR3 is TGCGCCAGCAGCCCGAGGACAGGGCCAATGGATGGCTACACCTTC. This sequence encodes CASSPRTGPMDGYTF. Complete variable domain (other parts from reference TRBV5-1 and TRBJ1-2): KAGVTQTPRYLIKTRGQQVTLSCSPISGHRSVSWYQQTPGQGLQFLFEYFSETQRNKGNFPGRFSGRQFSNSRSEMNVSTLELGDSALYLCASSPRTGPMDGYTFGSGTRLTVV.

In its sample, this clone was seen once. V is TRBV19 and J is TRBJ2-1; D is uncertain. The ends were cut back, 3 bases at V and 4 bases at J, with 10 bases in the middle. Germline CDR1 LNHDA, CDR2 SQIVND (reference sequence). The CDR3 loop spans 14 amino acids. The CDR3 protein is CASSMKNSYNEQFF. The CDR3 nucleotides read TGTGCCAGTAGTATGAAAAACAGTTACAATGAGCAGTTCTTC.

The chain joins TRBV29-1 to TRBJ1-2; possibly TRBD1 for D (6 bases). Trimming took off 4 bases at V and 3 bases at J, with 12 bases between the two ends. Germline V lookup: CDR1 SQVTM, CDR2 ANQGSEA. The CDR3 is 13 amino acids. CDR3 nucleotides: TGCAGCGTTGCAAGTCACAGGGACTATGGCTACACCTTC. Protein product: CSVASHRDYGYTF.

On this clone itself: Distinct nucleotide sequences in the sample also encode this CDR3. The rearrangement joins TRBV21-1 to TRBJ2-1; whether TRBD1, the table's D call, matches the DNA was not checked. TRBV21-1 has pseudogene status. The CDR3 runs 16 residues. CDR3 region: CASSNQQGKDQNEQFF. CDR3 coding DNA: TGTGCCAGCAGTAACCAACAGGGAAAGGACCAGAATGAGCAGTTCTTC.

The chain couples TRBV7-8 to TRBJ2-3, with D perhaps TRBD2 (6 bases). The CDR3 is made up of 18 amino acids. Trimming left V 2 bases short and J 1 base short, with 19 bases between. Per the germline V gene, CDR1 is SGHVS and CDR2 is FQNEAQ. The CDR3 protein is CASSLISGLKRGTDTQYF. Here the CDR3 DNA reads TGTGCCAGCAGCTTAATCTCAGGACTTAAGCGGGGCACAGATACGCAGTATTTT.

V and J are TRBV2 and TRBJ2-7; D not certain. V lost 6 bases and J 7 bases, leaving 16 bases between the germline ends. This CDR3 is 13 amino acids long. CDR1 and CDR2 (germline): SNHLY, FYNNEI. The CDR3 bases are TGTGCCAGCAGGAGTTCGGAAGATCAGGAGCAGTACTTC. As protein: CASRSSEDQEQYF.

This rearrangement joins TRBV19 to TRBJ1-3, with D uncertain. V was pared by 3 bases and J by 1 base, with 7 bases between. Germline-derived CDR1 and CDR2 are LNHDA and SQIVND (reference sequence). The CDR3 loop spans 14 amino acids. The CDR3 nucleotides read TGTGCCAGTAGTATCCCACCGTCTGGAAACACCATATATTTT. Translating gives CASSIPPSGNTIYF.

The rearrangement joins TRBV9 to TRBJ2-3, with unresolved D. Per germline, CDR1 SGDLS and CDR2 YYNGEE. The CDR3 has 12 amino acids. With 3 bases removed from V and 2 bases from J, the gap between germline ends came to 4 bases. This CDR3 is CASSAYTDTQYF. CDR3 coding DNA: TGTGCCAGCAGCGCGTACACAGATACGCAGTATTTT.

The genes are TRBV7-3 and TRBJ1-6; D gene unclear. CDR1 and CDR2 (germline): SGHTA, FQGTGA. This CDR3 has 15 residues. V was clipped by 2 bases and J by 10 bases, with 15 bases between them. CDR3 in amino acids: CASSLGRPGGSPLHF. In DNA, the CDR3 is TGTGCCAGCAGCTTAGGGAGACCCGGCGGGTCACCCCTCCACTTT.

J is TRBJ2-5 and V is TRBV9, with 13 bases lining up with TRBD2. V lost 1 base and J lost 5; bases outside the gene matches: 5. The length of the CDR3 is 16 residues. Per the germline V gene, CDR1 is SGDLS and CDR2 is YYNGEE. The CDR3 sequence: CASSVTSGGAGETQYF. The CDR3 DNA is TGTGCCAGCAGCGTAACTAGCGGGGGGGCCGGGGAGACCCAGTACTTC.

The J gene is TRBJ1-6, the V gene TRBV30; D not certain. V lost 0 bases, J lost 6 bases, and 15 bases lay in between. This CDR3 region has 16 residues. Germline CDR1 is GTSNPN and CDR2 is SVGIG (reference sequence). CDR3 sequence reads: CAWSVLDRIFNSPLHF. The CDR3 DNA reads as TGTGCCTGGAGTGTACTAGATCGTATATTTAATTCACCCCTCCACTTT.